What follows are 26 T cell receptor beta chains derived from one specimen sequenced in a study of blood T cell repertoires in COVID-19. Clones were read by immunoSEQ multiplex PCR, and TCRdb kept only the in-frame ones, dropping some. Here the sample spans 230,000 or so clones, about 90% being singletons. Sequencing input: peripheral blood. All receptors come from a woman aged 60-75 years with COVID-19, enrolled during active disease.

The V and J genes are TRBV13 and TRBJ1-4, with D possibly matching TRBD1 (6 bases). Looked up from germline, CDR1 is PRHDT and CDR2 is FYEKMQ (reference sequence). The CDR3 is 14 residues long. The V gene lost 6 bases and the J gene lost 8 bases, with 16 bases spanning the gap. CDR3 amino acids: CASSQDRWGEKLFF. The CDR3 nucleotides are TGTGCCAGCAGTCAGGACAGATGGGGCGAAAAACTGTTTTTT.

This chain connects TRBV4-3 to TRBJ1-2, with unresolved D. Trimming removed 0 bases at V and 2 bases at J, with 13 bases between. CDR3 length: 16 amino acids. Germline lookup yields CDR1 LGHNA and CDR2 YSLEER. CDR3 sequence: CASSQDKDTGNYGYTF. The CDR3 DNA sequence: TGCGCCAGCAGCCAAGATAAAGATACGGGGAACTATGGCTACACCTTC.

The V gene is TRBV27, the J gene TRBJ1-6; TRBD1 is a possible D gene (6 bases). The CDR3 runs to 14 residues. CDR1 is MNHEY, CDR2 SMNVEV, per germline (reference sequence). V lost 4 bases and J lost 7, with 11 bases in between. CDR3 protein: CASSYGQSNSPLHF. For the CDR3, the DNA is TGTGCCAGCAGTTATGGACAGAGCAATTCACCCCTCCACTTT.

This clone was detected only once. The J gene is TRBJ1-2, the V gene TRBV6-1; D not certain. This CDR3 has 14 residues. In germline, CDR1 is MNHNS, CDR2 SASEGT. V was clipped by 3 bases and J by 1 base, with 9 bases between them. CDR3 region: CASSDAGSNYGYTF. The CDR3 DNA is TGTGCCAGCAGTGATGCGGGCAGTAACTATGGCTACACCTTC.

In DNA, the CDR3 is TGTGCCACCAGTGATAAGTTCCCGGGAGTGAGGTCTCAGCCCCAGCATTTT. Its translation: CATSDKFPGVRSQPQHF. The V and J genes are TRBV24-1 and TRBJ1-5; D is uncertain. Germline V CDR1 and CDR2: KGHDR, SFDVKD. The CDR3 is 17 residues long. V was pared by 3 bases and J by 6 bases, with 20 bases between.

The J gene is TRBJ2-5, the V gene TRBV5-1; 7 bases align to TRBD2. The length of the CDR3 is 15 residues. The ends lost 4 bases at V and 2 bases at J; junction bases unmatched: 8. Germline CDR1 reads SGHRS; CDR2 reads YFSETQ. The CDR3 here is CASSRGRESQETQYF. For the CDR3, the DNA is TGCGCCAGCAGCCGAGGGCGGGAGTCACAAGAGACCCAGTACTTC. The full variable domain, its missing parts supplied by reference TRBV5-1 and TRBJ2-5, is KAGVTQTPRYLIKTRGQQVTLSCSPISGHRSVSWYQQTPGQGLQFLFEYFSETQRNKGNFPGRFSGRQFSNSRSEMNVSTLELGDSALYLCASSRGRESQETQYFGPGTRLLVL.

The rearrangement joins TRBV7-2 to TRBJ1-2; tentatively, D is TRBD1 (6 bases). Looked up from germline, CDR1 is SGHTA and CDR2 is FQGNSA. V lost 5 bases to trimming and J lost 4 bases, with 20 bases between them. The CDR3 has 16 amino acids. The chain's CDR3 is CASSVPPGGRVYGYTF. CDR3 nucleotide sequence: TGTGCCAGCAGCGTCCCTCCGGGGGGCAGGGTCTATGGCTACACCTTC.

The CDR3 loop is CASSLAPLGQNTEAFF. DNA of the CDR3: TGTGCCAGCAGCTTGGCCCCTCTGGGGCAGAACACTGAAGCTTTCTTT. The chain recombines TRBV5-5 with TRBJ1-1; the D gene is possibly TRBD1 (5 bases). This CDR3 is built from 16 residues. CDR1 SGHKS and CDR2 YYEKEE come from the germline V gene (reference sequence). Trimming pared 0 bases from V and 1 base from J, leaving 13 bases between.

This clone was observed a single time. The CDR3 spells CASSQLFANTGELFF. The DNA for the CDR3 is TGTGCCAGTAGTCAACTGTTCGCGAACACCGGGGAGCTGTTTTTT. This chain uses TRBV19 with TRBJ2-2, with D hard to call. The V and J ends lost 5 bases and 0 bases respectively, with 10 bases between them. Germline CDR1 and CDR2: LNHDA and SQIVND (reference sequence). The CDR3 has 15 amino acids.

This rearrangement joins TRBV4-1 to TRBJ1-5, with D perhaps TRBD1 (6 bases). The CDR3 runs to 16 residues. Germline V lookup: CDR1 MGHRA, CDR2 YSYEKL. V lost 4 bases, J lost 2 bases, and 15 bases lay in between. The CDR3 is CASSPPPAGGNQPQHF. The CDR3 DNA follows: TGCGCCAGCAGCCCACCCCCGGCAGGGGGCAATCAGCCCCAGCATTTT.

This chain links TRBV19 with TRBJ2-7; TRBD1 matches at 8 bases. Trimming took 6 bases from V and 2 from J; bases not matched to a gene: 6. The CDR3 runs to 14 residues. CDR1 is LNHDA, CDR2 SQIVND, per germline (reference sequence). The CDR3 bases are TGTGCCAGTAGCGGACAGGGCAGGGCCTACGAGCAGTACTTC. Its protein is CASSGQGRAYEQYF.

The chain uses TRBV11-3 and TRBJ2-1; the D gene is possibly TRBD1 (5 bases). The CDR3 loop spans 15 amino acids. CDR1 and CDR2 (germline): SGHNT, YENEEA. The ends were cut back, 1 base at V and 7 bases at J, with 14 bases in the middle. CDR3 sequence: CASSLVGVGPNEQFF. CDR3 nucleotide sequence: TGTGCCAGCAGCTTAGTCGGTGTGGGGCCGAATGAGCAGTTCTTC.

The chain couples TRBV6-1 to TRBJ1-1; D is perhaps TRBD1 (5 bases). Germline V CDR1 and CDR2: MNHNS, SASEGT. The CDR3 loop spans 12 amino acids. Trimming removed 3 bases from V and 5 bases from J, with 7 bases in between. CDR3 region: CASSDRVTEAFF. DNA of the CDR3: TGTGCCAGCAGTGACAGGGTTACTGAAGCTTTCTTT.

The rearrangement joins TRBV6-4 to TRBJ2-3; D is perhaps TRBD1 (6 bases). V lost 5 bases and J lost 2, with 11 bases in between. This CDR3 region has 14 residues. Germline V CDR1 and CDR2: MRHNA, SNTAGT. The CDR3 reads CASSKDRTTDTQYF. CDR3 DNA: TGTGCCAGCAGTAAAGACAGGACCACAGATACGCAGTATTTT.

This clone was observed a handful of times. CDR3 sequence reads: CASSVGGPGYTF. The CDR3 DNA sequence: TGTGCCAGCAGTGTGGGGGGGCCTGGCTACACCTTC. V is TRBV2 and J is TRBJ1-2; a possible D gene is TRBD1 (6 bases). CDR1 is SNHLY, CDR2 FYNNEI, per germline. This CDR3 contains 12 residues. Trimming shortened V by 4 bases and J by 7 bases, and 10 bases separated the two germline ends.

The chain has TRBV6-5 and TRBJ2-3, with D possibly matching TRBD2 (5 bases). Deletions cut 0 bases from V and 6 bases from J, with 16 bases between. The CDR3 is made up of 16 amino acids. CDR1 and CDR2 from the germline V gene are MNHEY and SVGAGI. CDR3 sequence: CASSYSRAHWRDTQYF. For the CDR3, the DNA is TGTGCCAGCAGTTACTCTCGAGCCCACTGGAGGGATACGCAGTATTTT.

J is TRBJ1-3 and V is TRBV12-1; TRBD1, the D gene given by the table, was not confirmed from the DNA. TRBV12-1 is an annotated pseudogene. The CDR3 runs to 15 residues. The CDR3 bases are TGTGCCAGTGCGTCTACAGGGTCCTCTGGAAACACCATATATTTT. Its translation: CASASTGSSGNTIYF.

The rearrangement links TRBV2 to TRBJ1-3; weak D call: TRBD1 (5 bases). The CDR3 runs 14 residues. Germline loops: CDR1 SNHLY, CDR2 FYNNEI. V gave up 4 bases and J gave up 2 bases, with 9 bases separating them. The CDR3 sequence is CASSAKGPGNTIYF. The CDR3 DNA is TGTGCCAGCAGTGCTAAGGGGCCTGGAAACACCATATATTTT.

The rearrangement links TRBV7-3 to TRBJ2-3, with 11 bases fitting TRBD2. Germline CDR1 and CDR2: SGHTA and FQGTGA. V gave up 5 bases and J gave up 2 bases; unmatched junction bases: 3. The CDR3 is 15 residues long. CDR3 region: CASSRLAGTTDTQYF. CDR3 bases: TGTGCCAGCAGCCGACTAGCGGGGACCACAGATACGCAGTATTTT.

V is TRBV10-3 and J is TRBJ2-2, with 8 bases fitting TRBD1. Unmatched junction bases numbered 9, after V lost 3 bases and J lost 6 bases. Germline V gene data show CDR1 as ENHRY and CDR2 as SYGVKD. The CDR3 has 16 residues. CDR3 protein: CAISDLDRGSAGELFF. The CDR3 nucleotides read TGTGCCATCAGTGACCTAGACAGGGGTAGCGCCGGGGAGCTGTTTTTT.

The chain employs TRBV7-2 and TRBJ1-5, with 7 bases lining up with TRBD1. Germline trimming cut 4 bases from V and 2 bases from J; bases unmatched to any gene: 2. The CDR3 extends over 14 amino acids. Germline V gives CDR1 SGHTA, CDR2 FQGNSA. This CDR3 reads CASSYGQGNQPQHF. The CDR3 DNA reads TGTGCCAGCAGCTATGGACAGGGCAATCAGCCCCAGCATTTT.

The chain links TRBV19 to TRBJ1-4, with 7 bases fitting TRBD1. The CDR3 has 14 residues. Germline loops: CDR1 LNHDA, CDR2 SQIVND (reference sequence). Trimming took 5 bases from V and 4 from J; bases not matched to a gene: 4. For the CDR3, the DNA is TGTGCCAGTAGTGACGACAGGGTTAATGAAAAACTGTTTTTT. Translated, it gives CASSDDRVNEKLFF.

Regarding this clone: At one of its ends the junction is not consistent with the germline gene, which may arise from a read error. The chain carries TRBV7-7 and TRBJ2-2; the D gene is possibly TRBD1 (5 bases). CDR1 is SSHAT and CDR2 is FNYEAQ in the germline V gene (reference sequence). This CDR3 contains 14 residues. This CDR3 reads CASSPDRNTGELFF. DNA for the CDR3: TGTGCTAGCAGCCCCGACAGGAACACCGGGGAGCTGTTTTTT.

This sequence joins TRBV29-1 and TRBJ1-1; possible D gene TRBD1, 6 bases. The length of the CDR3 is 11 residues. With 6 bases removed from V and 6 bases from J, the gap between germline ends came to 11 bases. The germline V gene encodes CDR1 SQVTM and CDR2 ANQGSEA. The CDR3 DNA reads as TGCAGCGTAGCGGACAGCGCTGAAGCTTTCTTT. Translation gives CSVADSAEAFF.

This clone has only a few counts. The chain carries TRBV30 and TRBJ2-5, with D possibly being TRBD1 (6 bases). V was shortened by 5 bases and J by 2 bases, with 12 bases between the two germline ends. The germline gives CDR1 GTSNPN, CDR2 SVGIG (reference sequence). The CDR3 has 13 residues. Here the CDR3 reads CAWARQVQETQYF. DNA for the CDR3: TGTGCCTGGGCTAGACAGGTACAAGAGACCCAGTACTTC.

The genes are TRBV19 and TRBJ2-2; 7 bases are shared with TRBD2. This CDR3 is 13 amino acids long. The germline V gene encodes CDR1 LNHDA and CDR2 SQIVND (reference sequence). J lost 7 bases, V lost 8 bases, and 7 bases had no gene match. The CDR3 DNA is TGTGCCAGTTCGCGCGCGGGGGACGGGGAGCTGTTTTTT. Translating it yields CASSRAGDGELFF.